In this sample, the clone carrying this T cell receptor (beta chain) turned up once. Its antigen remains unidentified. Germline loops: CDR1 MRHNA, CDR2 SNTAGT. CDR3 size: 15 residues. V gave up 3 bases and J gave up 1 base; unmatched junction bases: 3. Random hexamers were used to reverse transcribe about 0.5 to 1 ug of RNA. Amplification of TCR beta CDR3 spanned 54 Vbeta and 13 Jbeta via immunoSEQ multiplex PCR. TCRdb re-called the immunoSEQ multiplex PCR reads with MiXCR, one entry per CDR3 protein. The data show some 97,000 distinct CDR3 sequences, nearly 97% seen once. The sample is drawn from a study of CD8 T cells in Susac syndrome. Overall study findings and caveats: There were approximately 15 Susac-specific public clones in total CD8+ repertoires and a few in CD8+ TEMRA repertoires. By the study's own acknowledgment, its TCR sequencing and HLA analysis included relatively few individuals.

This TCR came from a human donor with Susac syndrome. The chain links TRBV6-4 to TRBJ2-3, with TRBD2 matching 8 bases. The sequenced sample consisted of CD8+ T cells from PBMCs. The CDR3: CASSERGEGTDTQYF. The CDR3 DNA is TGTGCCAGCAGTGAGCGGGGGGAAGGCACAGATACGCAGTATTTT.